The text below deals with one T cell receptor beta chain. Its antigen is currently unknown. This sample is drawn from a study of quantifying T cell responses using KT2 cells. Whole-study context: RNA was reverse transcribed with TCR alpha and beta constant-region primers. Study results and limitations: Very high KT2 spike-in numbers caused saturation in KT2 sequence detection.

Deletions cut 5 bases from V and 1 base from J, with 8 bases between. CDR1 and CDR2 (germline): DFQATT, SNEGSKA (reference sequence). The CDR3 sequence is 13 residues long. An oligo carrying a UMI was ligated to the cDNA 3' end. An equimolar mix of RC1.1 and RC1.2 primed the beta chain across TRBC1 and TRBC2. TCRdb used MiXCR to reprocess the UMI-ligation and nested PCR reads, holding one entry per CDR3 protein. The data show about 50,000 distinct CDR3 sequences, 11% seen once. The TCR comes from a human donor. The sequenced sample was PBMCs spiked with cells of the T cell clone KT2. V usage is TRBV20-1 and J usage is TRBJ2-2; D gene uncertain. In DNA, the CDR3 is TGCAGTGCTCGAACTTGGAACACCGGGGAGCTGTTTTTT. This sequence encodes CSARTWNTGELFF.